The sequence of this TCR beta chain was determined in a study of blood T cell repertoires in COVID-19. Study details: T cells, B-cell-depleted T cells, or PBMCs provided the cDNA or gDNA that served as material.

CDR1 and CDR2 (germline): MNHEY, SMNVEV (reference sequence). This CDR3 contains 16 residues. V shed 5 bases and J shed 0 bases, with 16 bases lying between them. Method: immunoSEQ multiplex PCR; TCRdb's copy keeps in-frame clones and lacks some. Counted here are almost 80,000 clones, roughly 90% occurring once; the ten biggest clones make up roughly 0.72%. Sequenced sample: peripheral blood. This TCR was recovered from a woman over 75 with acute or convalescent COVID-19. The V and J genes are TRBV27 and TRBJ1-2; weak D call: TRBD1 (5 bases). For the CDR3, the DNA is TGTGCCAGCAGTCTCCAGGGTGGGCCCACTAACTATGGCTACACCTTC. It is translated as CASSLQGGPTNYGYTF.